This TCR beta chain was sequenced for a study of blood T cell repertoires in COVID-19. This table comes from immunoSEQ multiplex PCR, and its TCRdb copy is limited to in-frame clones, with some not included. The sample lists about 100,000 clones; less than 90% were seen once. CDR1 and CDR2 (germline): MNHEY, SMNVEV (reference sequence). V dropped 5 bases and J dropped 3; count of bases not matched to a gene: 7. The CDR3 is 16 amino acids. In its sample, this clone was seen a few times. V gene TRBV27 combines with J gene TRBJ2-2; 9 nucleotides align to TRBD2. This clonotype originated in a man aged 80 or over with acute or convalescent COVID-19. Sequenced material: peripheral blood. The CDR3 here is CASSPLSSGDTGELFF. The DNA for the CDR3 is TGTGCCAGCAGTCCACTCTCTAGCGGGGACACCGGGGAGCTGTTTTTT.